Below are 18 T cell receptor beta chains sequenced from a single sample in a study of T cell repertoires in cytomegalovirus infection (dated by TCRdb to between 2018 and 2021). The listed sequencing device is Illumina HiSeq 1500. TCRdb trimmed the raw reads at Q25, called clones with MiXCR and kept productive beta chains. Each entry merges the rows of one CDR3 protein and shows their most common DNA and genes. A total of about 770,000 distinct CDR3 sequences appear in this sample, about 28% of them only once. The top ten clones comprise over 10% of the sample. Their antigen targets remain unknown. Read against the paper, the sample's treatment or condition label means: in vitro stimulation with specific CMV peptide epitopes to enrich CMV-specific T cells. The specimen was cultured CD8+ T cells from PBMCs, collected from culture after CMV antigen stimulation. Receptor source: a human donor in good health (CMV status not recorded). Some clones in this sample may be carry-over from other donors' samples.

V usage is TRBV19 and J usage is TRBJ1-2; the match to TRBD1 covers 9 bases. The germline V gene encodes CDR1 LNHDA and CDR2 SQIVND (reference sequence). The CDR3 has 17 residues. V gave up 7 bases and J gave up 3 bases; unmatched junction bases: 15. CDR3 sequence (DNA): TGTGCCAGTATCACCGGGACAGGGAATGGTCAGGACTATGGCTACACCTTC. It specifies CASITGTGNGQDYGYTF.

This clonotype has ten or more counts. DNA of the CDR3: TGTGCCAGCAGTTTTGGTAGCGGGGGAGCAGATACGCAGTATTTT. Protein: CASSFGSGGADTQYF. The V call is TRBV27, the J call TRBJ2-3, with TRBD2 identical over 9 bases. The CDR3 covers 15 residues. Germline V gene sequence: CDR1 MNHEY, CDR2 SMNVEV (reference sequence). The V and J ends lost 3 bases and 4 bases, in that order; junction bases with no gene match: 5.

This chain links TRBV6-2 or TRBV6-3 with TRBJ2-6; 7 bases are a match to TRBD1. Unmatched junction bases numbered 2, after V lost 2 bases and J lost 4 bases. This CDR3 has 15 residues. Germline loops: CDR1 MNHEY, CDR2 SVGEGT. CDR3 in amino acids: CASSYARGGANVLTF. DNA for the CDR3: TGTGCCAGCAGTTACGCCAGGGGGGGGGCCAACGTCCTGACTTTC.

The DNA of the CDR3 is TGTGCCAGCACGCGGGGGGCAGGCATTAATGAAAAACTGTTTTTT. Amino acids: CASTRGAGINEKLFF. The genes are TRBV27 and TRBJ1-4; a possible D gene is TRBD1 (6 bases). CDR1 and CDR2 from the germline V gene are MNHEY and SMNVEV (reference sequence). Trimming stripped 7 bases from V and 4 bases from J, with 16 bases between. The CDR3 spans 15 residues.

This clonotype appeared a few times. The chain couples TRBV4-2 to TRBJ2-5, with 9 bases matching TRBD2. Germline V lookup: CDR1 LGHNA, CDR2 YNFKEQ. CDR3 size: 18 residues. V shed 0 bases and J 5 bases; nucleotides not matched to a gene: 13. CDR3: CASSQDWGASGALETQYF. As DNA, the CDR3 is TGTGCCAGCAGCCAAGATTGGGGGGCTAGCGGGGCTTTGGAGACCCAGTACTTC.

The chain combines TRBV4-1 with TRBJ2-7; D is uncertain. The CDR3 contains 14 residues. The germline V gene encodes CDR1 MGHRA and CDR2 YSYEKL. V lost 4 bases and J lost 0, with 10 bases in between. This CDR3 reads CASSLLASSYEQYV. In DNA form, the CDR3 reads TGCGCCAGCAGCCTCCTGGCATCCTCCTACGAGCAGTACGTC.

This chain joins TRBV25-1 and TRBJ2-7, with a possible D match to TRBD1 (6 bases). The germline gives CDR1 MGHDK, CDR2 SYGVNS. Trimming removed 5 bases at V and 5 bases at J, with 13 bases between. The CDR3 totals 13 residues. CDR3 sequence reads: CASSYRDRDEQYF. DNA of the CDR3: TGTGCCAGCAGTTACAGGGATCGGGACGAGCAGTACTTC.

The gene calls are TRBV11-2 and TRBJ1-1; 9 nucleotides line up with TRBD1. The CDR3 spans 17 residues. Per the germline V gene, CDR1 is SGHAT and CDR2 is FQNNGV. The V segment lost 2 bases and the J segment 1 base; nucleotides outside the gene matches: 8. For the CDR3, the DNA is TGTGCCAGCAGCTTATGGGACAGGGTCGGTACGAACACTGAAGCTTTCTTT. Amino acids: CASSLWDRVGTNTEAFF.

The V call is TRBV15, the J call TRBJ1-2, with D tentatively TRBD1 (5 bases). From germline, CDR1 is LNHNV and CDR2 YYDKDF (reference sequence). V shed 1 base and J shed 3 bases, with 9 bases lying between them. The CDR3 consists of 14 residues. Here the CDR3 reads CATSRARGDYGYTF. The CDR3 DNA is TGTGCCACCAGCAGAGCCCGAGGGGACTATGGCTACACCTTC.

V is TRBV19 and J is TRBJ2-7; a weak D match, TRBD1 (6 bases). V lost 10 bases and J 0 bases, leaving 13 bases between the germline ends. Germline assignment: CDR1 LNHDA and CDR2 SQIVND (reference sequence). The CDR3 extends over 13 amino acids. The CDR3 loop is CATVGQLSYEQYF. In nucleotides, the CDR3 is TGTGCCACCGTAGGACAGCTCTCCTACGAGCAGTACTTC.

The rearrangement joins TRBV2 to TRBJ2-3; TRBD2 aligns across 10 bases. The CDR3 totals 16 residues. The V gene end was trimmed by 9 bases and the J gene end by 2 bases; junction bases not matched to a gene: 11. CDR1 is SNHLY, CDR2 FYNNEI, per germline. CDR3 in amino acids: CASPSGGRTNTDTQYF. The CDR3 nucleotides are TGTGCCAGTCCTAGCGGGGGCCGGACTAACACAGATACGCAGTATTTT.

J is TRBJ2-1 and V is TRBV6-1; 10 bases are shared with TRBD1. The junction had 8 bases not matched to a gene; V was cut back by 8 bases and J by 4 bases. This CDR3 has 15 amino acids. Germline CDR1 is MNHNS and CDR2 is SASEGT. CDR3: CASLDRGRRYNEQFF. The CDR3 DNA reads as TGTGCCAGCCTAGACAGGGGGCGCCGTTACAATGAGCAGTTCTTC.

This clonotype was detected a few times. The CDR3 protein is CASSAGGVNYGYTF. The CDR3 DNA reads as TGTGCCAGCAGCGCTGGGGGGGTGAACTATGGCTACACCTTC. V is TRBV25-1 and J is TRBJ1-2; D is perhaps TRBD1 (5 bases). Germline CDR1 is MGHDK and CDR2 is SYGVNS. This CDR3 has 14 amino acids. V lost 6 bases, J lost 2 bases, and 13 bases lay in between.

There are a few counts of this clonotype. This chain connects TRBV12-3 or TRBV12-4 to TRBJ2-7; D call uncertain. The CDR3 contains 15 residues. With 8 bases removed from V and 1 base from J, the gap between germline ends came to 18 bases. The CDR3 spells CASEHSGVGSYEQYF. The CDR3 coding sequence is TGTGCCAGCGAGCATTCAGGCGTGGGGTCCTACGAGCAGTACTTC.

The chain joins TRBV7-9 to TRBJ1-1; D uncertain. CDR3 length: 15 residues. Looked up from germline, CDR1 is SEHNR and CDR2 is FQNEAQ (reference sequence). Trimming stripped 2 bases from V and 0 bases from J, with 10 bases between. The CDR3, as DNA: TGTGCCAGCAGCTTACACGCGCCCATGAACACTGAAGCTTTCTTT. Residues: CASSLHAPMNTEAFF.

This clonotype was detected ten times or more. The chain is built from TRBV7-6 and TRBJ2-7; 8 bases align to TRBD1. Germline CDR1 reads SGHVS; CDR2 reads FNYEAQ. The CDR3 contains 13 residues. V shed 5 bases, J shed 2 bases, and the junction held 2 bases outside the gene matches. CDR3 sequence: CASSPQGAYEQYF. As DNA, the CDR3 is TGTGCCAGCAGCCCACAGGGGGCCTACGAGCAGTACTTC. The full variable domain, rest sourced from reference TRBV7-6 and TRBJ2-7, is GAGVSQSPRYKVTKRGQDVALRCDPISGHVSLYWYRQALGQGPEFLTYFNYEAQQDKSGLPNDRFSAERPEGSISTLTIQRTEQRDSAMYRCASSPQGAYEQYFGPGTRLTVT.

The CDR3 reads CASSWGLTRSQERNTDTQYF. CDR3 nucleotide sequence: TGTGCCAGCAGTTGGGGACTAACTCGATCCCAAGAACGAAACACAGATACGCAGTATTTT. The chain links TRBV6-6 to TRBJ2-3; 7 nucleotides match TRBD2. The CDR3 has 20 residues. Germline V CDR1 and CDR2: MNHNY, SVGAGI (reference sequence). Germline trimming cut 4 bases from V and 2 bases from J; bases unmatched to any gene: 21.

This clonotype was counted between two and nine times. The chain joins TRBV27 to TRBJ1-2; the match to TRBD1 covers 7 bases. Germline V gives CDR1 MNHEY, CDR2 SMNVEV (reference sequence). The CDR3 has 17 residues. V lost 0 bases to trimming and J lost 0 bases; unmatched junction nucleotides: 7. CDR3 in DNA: TGTGCCAGCAGTTTATCCCCTAGGCAGGGGGCTAACTATGGCTACACCTTC. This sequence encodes CASSLSPRQGANYGYTF.